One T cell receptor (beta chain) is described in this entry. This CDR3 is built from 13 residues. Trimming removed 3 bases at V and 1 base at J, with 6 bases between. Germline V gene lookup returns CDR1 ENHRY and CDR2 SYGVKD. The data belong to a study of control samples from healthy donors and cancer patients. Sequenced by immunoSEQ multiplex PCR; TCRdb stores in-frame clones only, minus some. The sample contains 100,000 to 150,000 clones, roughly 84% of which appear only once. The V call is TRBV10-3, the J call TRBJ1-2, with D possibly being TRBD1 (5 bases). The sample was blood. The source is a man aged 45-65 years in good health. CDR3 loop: CAISEGDNYGYTF. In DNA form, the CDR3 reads TGTGCCATCAGTGAAGGGGATAACTATGGCTACACCTTC.